The T cell receptor beta chain described here comes from a study of radiotherapy plus CTLA-4 blockade in lung cancer. Study-level results: Expansion of tumor-derived TCR clones was observed in blood after radiotherapy plus ipilimumab.

Repertoires were generated with immunoSEQ multiplex PCR, while TCRdb's copy carries only in-frame clones and drops some. Of 75,000 to 95,000 clones in the sample, around 84% were seen once. Participants had chemo-refractory metastatic non-small-cell lung cancer and were treated with focal radiation plus ipilimumab CTLA-4 blockade. A word on this clone: Its antigen is currently unknown.

This clonotype originated in a human donor with non-small cell lung cancer that progressed on radiotherapy plus ipilimumab. Sequenced material: peripheral blood, taken from a patient treated with radiotherapy plus ipilimumab.

CDR3 in amino acids: CASSPQIGSYNEQFF. The CDR3 DNA reads as TGTGCCAGCAGCCCACAGATCGGGTCCTACAATGAGCAGTTCTTC. V is TRBV7-8 and J is TRBJ2-1; D is unclear. CDR1 is SGHVS and CDR2 is FQNEAQ in the germline V gene. The V end was cut by 5 bases, the J end by 1 base, with 12 bases between. The CDR3 covers 15 residues.